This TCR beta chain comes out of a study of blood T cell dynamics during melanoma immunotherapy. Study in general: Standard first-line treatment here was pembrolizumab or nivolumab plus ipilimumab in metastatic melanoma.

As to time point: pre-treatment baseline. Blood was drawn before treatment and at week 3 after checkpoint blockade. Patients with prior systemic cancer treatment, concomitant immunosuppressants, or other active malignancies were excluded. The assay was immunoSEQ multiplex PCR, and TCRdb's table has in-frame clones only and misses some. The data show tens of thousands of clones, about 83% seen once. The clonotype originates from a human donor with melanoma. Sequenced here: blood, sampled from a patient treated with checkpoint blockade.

CDR3: CASSRGSYEQYF. DNA for the CDR3: TGTGCCAGCAGTCGTGGGTCCTACGAGCAGTACTTC. This rearrangement joins TRBV2 to TRBJ2-7, with D unclear. In germline, CDR1 is SNHLY, CDR2 FYNNEI. CDR3 size: 12 residues. V was clipped by 5 bases and J by 1 base, with 6 bases between them.